The next 12 T cell receptor beta chains were all read from a single sample in a study of cytomegalovirus exposure and HLA in healthy donors. It was with 60 Vbeta and 13 Jbeta primers that the PCR ran. Some clones are missing from TCRdb's copy, which holds only in-frame ones; the method was immunoSEQ multiplex PCR. The repertoire consists of 85,000 to 120,000 clones, with around 76% occurring once and the leading ten covering about 6%. The sample consisted of PBMCs. Receptors originate from a woman aged 45-59 years in good health and CMV-seropositive.

The chain uses TRBV6-1 and TRBJ1-2, with 11 positions matching TRBD1. Germline trimming cut 0 bases from V and 4 bases from J; bases unmatched to any gene: 4. This CDR3 comprises 16 residues. The V gene's germline CDR1 is MNHNS and CDR2 SASEGT. The CDR3 bases are TGTGCCAGCAGTGAAGCCGGGACAGGGGGGGGCTATGGCTACACCTTC. Amino acid sequence: CASSEAGTGGGYGYTF.

The rearrangement joins TRBV6-5 to TRBJ1-5; the D is unclear. This CDR3 contains 14 residues. V was clipped by 0 bases and J by 3 bases, with 6 bases between them. The germline gives CDR1 MNHEY, CDR2 SVGAGI. CDR3 coding DNA: TGTGCCAGCAGTTACTCCCAGGTCAATCAGCCCCAGCATTTT. This sequence encodes CASSYSQVNQPQHF.

This clone was seen only a few times. The chain is built from TRBV6-1 and TRBJ2-1; a weak D match, TRBD1 (6 bases). Germline CDR1 reads MNHNS; CDR2 reads SASEGT. This CDR3 comprises 16 residues. Trimming pared 6 bases from V and 0 bases from J, leaving 15 bases between. The CDR3 sequence: CASSEFTGSSYNEQFF. The CDR3 DNA is TGTGCCAGCAGCGAATTTACAGGGAGCTCCTACAATGAGCAGTTCTTC.

The chain couples TRBV18 to TRBJ2-6, with 10 bases identical to TRBD2. V shed 6 bases and J 1 base; nucleotides not matched to a gene: 12. This CDR3 has 19 amino acids. The germline gives CDR1 KGHSH, CDR2 LQKENI. The DNA for the CDR3 is TGTGCCAGCTCCAAAGCGCTAGCGGGGGAGTCATCTGGGGCCAACGTCCTGACTTTC. Translated, it gives CASSKALAGESSGANVLTF. The whole variable domain, filled in from reference TRBV18 and TRBJ2-6, reads NAGVMQNPRHLVRRRGQEARLRCSPMKGHSHVYWYRQLPEEGLKFMVYLQKENIIDESGMPKERFSAEFPKEGPSILRIQQVVRGDSAAYFCASSKALAGESSGANVLTFGAGSRLTVL.

This rearrangement joins TRBV5-4 to TRBJ2-1, with D hard to call. Deletions cut 4 bases from V and 4 bases from J, with 15 bases between. Germline CDR1 and CDR2: SGHNT and YYREEE (reference sequence). The CDR3 totals 15 residues. The CDR3 nucleotides are TGTGCCAGCAGCCTGGACCGCAACATTTACAATGAGCAGTTCTTC. It specifies CASSLDRNIYNEQFF. The full variable domain, its missing parts supplied by reference TRBV5-4 and TRBJ2-1, is ETGVTQSPTHLIKTRGQQVTLRCSSQSGHNTVSWYQQALGQGPQFIFQYYREEENGRGNFPPRFSGLQFPNYSSELNVNALELDDSALYLCASSLDRNIYNEQFFGPGTRLTVL.

The V and J genes are TRBV27 and TRBJ1-6; 9 nucleotides agree with TRBD1. The trim removed 6 bases at V and 8 bases at J, leaving 8 bases unmatched. The germline CDR1 and CDR2 sequences are MNHEY and SMNVEV (reference sequence). The CDR3 runs to 15 residues. The CDR3: CASRTGTGIYSPLHF. The DNA for the CDR3 is TGTGCCAGCAGGACCGGGACAGGGATTTATTCACCCCTCCACTTT.

This clone was found once. The chain is built from TRBV5-5 and TRBJ2-3; 9 bases match TRBD2. The V gene's germline CDR1 is SGHKS and CDR2 YYEKEE (reference sequence). The length of the CDR3 is 16 residues. The junction had 4 bases not matched to a gene; V was cut back by 0 bases and J by 2 bases. The CDR3 is CASSLVSSGDTDTQYF. The CDR3 nucleotides are TGTGCCAGCAGCTTGGTGTCTAGCGGGGACACAGATACGCAGTATTTT.

The rearrangement uses TRBV23-1 and TRBJ1-1; 7 bases align to TRBD1. TRBV23-1 is known as an ORF, though its function is uncertain. With V trimmed by 7 bases and J by 1 base, 15 bases remained unmatched. The CDR3 loop spans 17 amino acids. The CDR3 DNA reads TGCGCCAGCAACCCTATGATCGGACAGGCCGAGAACACTGAAGCTTTCTTT. Translation gives CASNPMIGQAENTEAFF.

The chain couples TRBV30 to TRBJ1-1, with 7 bases matching TRBD1. The CDR3 is 16 amino acids. The V gene end was trimmed by 4 bases and the J gene end by 3 bases; junction bases not matched to a gene: 14. Germline CDR1 is GTSNPN and CDR2 is SVGIG (reference sequence). The chain's CDR3 is CAWTAWDSWSHTEAFF. CDR3 nucleotide sequence: TGTGCCTGGACCGCCTGGGACAGCTGGTCCCACACTGAAGCTTTCTTT.

V is TRBV7-2 and J is TRBJ2-5; D gene unclear. Looked up from germline, CDR1 is SGHTA and CDR2 is FQGNSA. The CDR3 sequence is 14 residues long. Trimming removed 3 bases at V and 7 bases at J, with 15 bases between. The CDR3 loop is CASSLVDTVTTQYF. The CDR3 region has the DNA TGTGCCAGCAGCTTGGTCGACACCGTGACGACCCAGTACTTC. Supplemented by reference TRBV7-2 and TRBJ2-5, the full variable domain reads GAGVSQSPSNKVTEKGKDVELRCDPISGHTALYWYRQSLGQGLEFLIYFQGNSAPDKSGLPSDRFSAERTGGSVSTLTIQRTQQEDSAVYLCASSLVDTVTTQYFGPGTRLLVL.

The chain employs TRBV6-5 and TRBJ2-2; TRBD2 matches 8 bases. Losses at the gene ends were 5 bases for V and 4 bases for J; bases not matched to a gene: 3. CDR1 is MNHEY, CDR2 SVGAGI, per germline. The CDR3 is 14 amino acids. CDR3 region: CASSREGSTGELFF. In DNA form, the CDR3 reads TGTGCCAGCAGTCGGGAGGGGTCCACCGGGGAGCTGTTTTTT.

This clone occurred once. The chain has TRBV19 and TRBJ1-5; possible D gene TRBD1, 5 bases. The CDR3 sequence is 16 residues long. Trimming removed 1 base from V and 1 base from J, with 11 bases in between. Germline values: CDR1 LNHDA, CDR2 SQIVND (reference sequence). The CDR3 region has the DNA TGTGCCAGTAGTATAGTGGCCAGGGAAAGCAATCAGCCCCAGCATTTT. Protein: CASSIVARESNQPQHF.